A single sample is the source of the 27 T cell receptor beta chains below, sequenced in a study of spatial heterogeneity in lung cancer. TCRdb reanalysed the 5' RACE reads using MiXCR and keeps one entry per CDR3 protein. The sample has more than 2,500 distinct CDR3 sequences, about 6% seen once. The study's findings and limits: For expanded intratumoral alpha and beta TCRs, counts tracked tumor mutation counts.

No antigen has been identified for these receptors. Time point defined: sample taken at primary tumor resection. Sequenced here: lung tumor tissue, sampled at surgery. The receptors derive from a male donor with early-stage non-small cell lung cancer.

By share, this clonotype ranks as medium-sized. The chain is built from TRBV7-2 and TRBJ1-3; 9 bases agree with TRBD1. The CDR3 has 15 residues. V gave up 4 bases and J gave up 4 bases; unmatched junction bases: 5. Germline CDR1 SGHTA, CDR2 FQGNSA. The CDR3 DNA reads as TGTGCCAGCAGCTCCCACAGGGGGCCCGGAAACACCATATATTTT. This codes for CASSSHRGPGNTIYF.

Within the sample, this clonotype is medium-sized. This chain uses TRBV7-2 with TRBJ2-1; D might be TRBD2 (6 bases). Trimming took 3 bases from V and 0 from J, leaving 9 bases between them. Looked up from germline, CDR1 is SGHTA and CDR2 is FQGNSA. The CDR3 sequence is 15 residues long. This CDR3 is CASSFLATSYNEQFF. The DNA of the CDR3 is TGTGCCAGCAGCTTCCTAGCGACCTCCTACAATGAGCAGTTCTTC.

This clonotype was detected ten times or more. This chain uses TRBV7-9 with TRBJ2-1; the match to TRBD2 covers 11 bases. CDR1 is SEHNR, CDR2 FQNEAQ, per germline (reference sequence). J was trimmed by 12 bases and V by 5 bases; bases with no gene match: 6. CDR3 size: 13 residues. The CDR3 spells CASSLLAGGGQFF. The CDR3 bases are TGTGCCAGCAGCCTCCTAGCGGGAGGAGGGCAGTTCTTC.

Within the sample, this clonotype is medium-sized. V gene TRBV28 combines with J gene TRBJ1-1; the D is unclear. This CDR3 contains 11 residues. Trimming shortened V by 3 bases and J by 8 bases, and 7 bases separated the two germline ends. The germline V gene has CDR1 MDHEN and CDR2 SYDVKM. The CDR3 coding sequence is TGTGCCAGCAGTTTGAATGGGGAAGCTTTCTTT. This encodes CASSLNGEAFF.

By its share, this clonotype is medium-sized. The genes are TRBV28 and TRBJ2-5, with 11 bases fitting TRBD2. The trim removed 1 base at V and 2 bases at J, leaving 3 bases unmatched. The germline V gene has CDR1 MDHEN and CDR2 SYDVKM. The CDR3 has 16 amino acids. Here the CDR3 reads CASSLSASGGQETQYF. CDR3 coding DNA: TGTGCCAGCAGTTTATCCGCTAGCGGGGGGCAAGAGACCCAGTACTTC.

Within the sample, this clonotype is medium-sized. CDR3 nucleotides: TGTGCCAGCAGCTTGGCCAGGGGCAATGAGCAGTTCTTC. It codes for CASSLARGNEQFF. The chain combines TRBV5-5 with TRBJ2-1; tentatively, D is TRBD1 (6 bases). The CDR3 is 13 residues long. V was shortened by 0 bases and J by 6 bases, with 7 bases between the two germline ends. Germline CDR1 and CDR2: SGHKS and YYEKEE (reference sequence).

Judged by abundance, this clonotype is medium-sized. This sequence joins TRBV6-2 or TRBV6-3 and TRBJ2-7; D ambiguous. Per germline, CDR1 MNHEY and CDR2 SVGEGT. V lost 5 bases and J 9 bases, leaving 20 bases between the germline ends. This CDR3 is 14 amino acids long. CDR3 sequence: CASSLNGPPHGQYF. The CDR3, as DNA: TGTGCCAGCAGTCTAAACGGACCACCACACGGGCAGTACTTC.

By sample share, this clonotype is medium-sized. V gene TRBV18 combines with J gene TRBJ1-1; D is possibly TRBD1 (5 bases). The CDR3 runs to 13 residues. CDR1 and CDR2 (germline): KGHSH, LQKENI. Trimming removed 9 bases from V and 1 base from J, with 12 bases in between. The CDR3 nucleotides read TGTGCCAGTCTCGGGGCGAGGAACACTGAAGCTTTCTTT. This encodes CASLGARNTEAFF.

In this sample, this clonotype is medium-sized (0.01 to 0.1%). V usage is TRBV5-1 and J usage is TRBJ2-7; 13 nucleotides line up with TRBD2. Germline V gives CDR1 SGHRS, CDR2 YFSETQ. V lost 4 bases and J lost 2; bases outside the gene matches: 0. This CDR3 is built from 14 residues. The CDR3 is CASSGLAGAYEQYF. The CDR3 DNA reads TGCGCCAGCAGCGGACTAGCGGGGGCCTACGAGCAGTACTTC.

In its sample, this clonotype ranks as medium-sized. The chain is built from TRBV12-3 or TRBV12-4 and TRBJ2-7; a weak D match, TRBD2 (6 bases). V lost 0 bases, J lost 7 bases, and 19 bases lay in between. This CDR3 is 16 amino acids long. CDR3 DNA sequence: TGTGCCAGCAGTTTAGCATCCGGGACTCCTATGAGGGAGCAGTACTTC. Its translation: CASSLASGTPMREQYF.

To note about this clonotype: The CDR3 end shows no conserved phenylalanine or tryptophan, and so a read error is likely. The DNA is omitted, as the CDR3 cannot be located on it reliably, and the CDR3 follows TCRdb's listing. CDR3 in amino acids: CARGVPGQAALWLHL. The chain carries TRBV28 and TRBJ1-2; the table gives TRBD1 as D, unverified against the DNA. Per germline, CDR1 MDHEN and CDR2 SYDVKM. The CDR3 extends over 15 residues, inclusive of both ends.

By share, this clonotype counts as medium-sized. The V call is TRBV5-1, the J call TRBJ2-2; D remains unclear. The CDR3 consists of 15 residues. Germline V gene data show CDR1 as SGHRS and CDR2 as YFSETQ. Trimming took off 2 bases at V and 4 bases at J, with 12 bases between the two ends. The CDR3 region has the DNA TGCGCCAGCAGCTTTAGTCCGGTTCGCACCGGGGAGCTGTTTTTT. Amino acids: CASSFSPVRTGELFF. Complete variable domain (other parts from reference TRBV5-1 and TRBJ2-2): KAGVTQTPRYLIKTRGQQVTLSCSPISGHRSVSWYQQTPGQGLQFLFEYFSETQRNKGNFPGRFSGRQFSNSRSEMNVSTLELGDSALYLCASSFSPVRTGELFFGEGSRLTVL.

This clonotype rates as medium-sized. This chain joins TRBV7-2 and TRBJ2-3; 7 bases map to TRBD2. V was pared by 4 bases and J by 6 bases, with 10 bases of the junction left unmatched. The CDR3 has 15 residues. CDR1 and CDR2 from the germline V gene are SGHTA and FQGNSA. The chain's CDR3 is CASSSTSVAGDTQYF. Here the CDR3 DNA reads TGTGCCAGCAGCTCGACGTCGGTAGCGGGTGATACGCAGTATTTT.

This chain connects TRBV14 to TRBJ1-6; no clear D. The V and J ends lost 1 base and 13 bases respectively, with 8 bases between them. The CDR3 consists of 12 residues. Germline CDR1 and CDR2: SGHDN and FVKESK. CDR3 in DNA: TGTGCCAGCAGCCAAGGCGGCGGCCCCCTCCACTTT. Amino acid sequence: CASSQGGGPLHF.

By share of the sample, this clonotype is medium-sized. V is TRBV18 and J is TRBJ1-5, with TRBD1 identical over 9 bases. CDR1 is KGHSH, CDR2 LQKENI, per germline. After removal of 1 base from V and 6 bases from J, the junction contained 13 bases not matched to a gene. This CDR3 spans 18 amino acids. Here the CDR3 reads CASSPLGTGTLMGQPQHF. CDR3 in DNA: TGTGCCAGCTCACCACTAGGGACAGGGACGCTCATGGGTCAGCCCCAGCATTTT. Supplemented by reference TRBV18 and TRBJ1-5, the full variable domain reads NAGVMQNPRHLVRRRGQEARLRCSPMKGHSHVYWYRQLPEEGLKFMVYLQKENIIDESGMPKERFSAEFPKEGPSILRIQQVVRGDSAAYFCASSPLGTGTLMGQPQHFGDGTRLSIL.

By proportion, this clonotype is medium-sized. The V gene is TRBV27, the J gene TRBJ2-1, with D possibly TRBD2 on 6 matching bases. The CDR3 has 17 residues. Germline CDR1 and CDR2: MNHEY and SMNVEV (reference sequence). Trimming took off 4 bases at V and 2 bases at J, with 18 bases between the two ends. This chain's CDR3 is CASSSSHGGGAYNEQFF. The DNA for the CDR3 is TGTGCCAGCAGTTCCTCCCACGGGGGAGGCGCCTACAATGAGCAGTTCTTC.

This clonotype came up many times. The genes are TRBV6-5 and TRBJ1-1; no clear D gene. This CDR3 comprises 12 residues. The germline CDR1 and CDR2 sequences are MNHEY and SVGAGI. Trimming removed 2 bases from V and 11 bases from J, with 12 bases in between. The CDR3 here is CASSYGPGKAFF. The CDR3 coding sequence is TGTGCCAGCAGTTACGGCCCGGGAAAGGCTTTCTTT.

By its share, this clonotype is medium-sized. The V gene is TRBV30, the J gene TRBJ1-5, with D uncertain. Germline V gene data show CDR1 as GTSNPN and CDR2 as SVGIG (reference sequence). CDR3 length: 14 amino acids. Trimming took off 1 base at V and 0 bases at J, with 7 bases between the two ends. The CDR3 nucleotides are TGTGCCTGGAGTGCTGGGAATAGCAATCAGCCCCAGCATTTT. This gives the protein CAWSAGNSNQPQHF.

This clonotype is judged medium-sized. The genes are TRBV28 and TRBJ1-2, with 7 bases that match TRBD1. V trimming: 4 bases; J trimming: 5 bases; junction bases outside the gene matches: 10. This CDR3 has 15 amino acids. Germline V lookup: CDR1 MDHEN, CDR2 SYDVKM. The CDR3 reads CASSSRRGTEYGYTF. The CDR3 region has the DNA TGTGCCAGCAGTTCCCGGAGGGGGACAGAGTATGGCTACACCTTC.

By proportion, this clonotype is medium-sized (0.01 to 0.1%). The rearrangement links TRBV7-2 to TRBJ1-2; no clear D. The CDR3 contains 14 residues. With 3 bases removed from V and 4 bases from J, the gap between germline ends came to 12 bases. Germline CDR1 and CDR2: SGHTA and FQGNSA. CDR3 coding DNA: TGTGCCAGCAGCTTTAATAACATTGGCTATGGCTACACCTTC. Amino acid sequence: CASSFNNIGYGYTF.

This clonotype is medium-sized by share. The chain combines TRBV7-2 with TRBJ2-7; 9 positions agree with TRBD1. The CDR3 has 16 residues. Looked up from germline, CDR1 is SGHTA and CDR2 is FQGNSA. The V gene end was trimmed by 3 bases and the J gene end by 0 bases; junction bases not matched to a gene: 6. CDR3 nucleotide sequence: TGTGCCAGCAGCTTGACCGGGACAGGGAGCTCCTACGAGCAGTACTTC. It yields the protein CASSLTGTGSSYEQYF.

This clonotype is labeled large (0.1 to 1%). V is TRBV20-1 and J is TRBJ2-7; D may be TRBD2 (6 bases). Germline V CDR1 and CDR2: DFQATT, SNEGSKA (reference sequence). V dropped 3 bases and J dropped 2 bases, with 14 bases sitting between them. The CDR3 length is 14 residues. CDR3 region: CSARRFSGPYEQYF. DNA for the CDR3: TGCAGTGCTAGGAGATTTAGCGGACCCTACGAGCAGTACTTC.

This clonotype qualifies as medium-sized. The J gene is TRBJ2-5, the V gene TRBV20-1; D gene ambiguous. The V and J ends lost 6 bases and 1 base respectively, with 15 bases between them. The CDR3 extends over 14 amino acids. CDR1 DFQATT and CDR2 SNEGSKA come from the germline V gene (reference sequence). The CDR3 loop reads CSAVKKRRQETQYF. The DNA of the CDR3 is TGCAGTGCCGTTAAAAAGAGGCGCCAAGAGACCCAGTACTTC.

This clonotype is medium-sized by share. This chain uses TRBV6-5 with TRBJ2-7; D is uncertain. This CDR3 is built from 15 residues. V lost 0 bases to trimming and J lost 5 bases, with 14 bases between them. CDR1 and CDR2 (germline): MNHEY, SVGAGI. The CDR3 DNA reads TGTGCCAGCAGTTACTCGTTTCCCACGGGCCACGAGCAGTACTTC. Protein product: CASSYSFPTGHEQYF.

By proportion, this clonotype is medium-sized. V and J are TRBV7-9 and TRBJ2-2; D perhaps matches TRBD2 (5 bases). Trimming removed 5 bases from V and 6 bases from J, with 13 bases in between. Looked up from germline, CDR1 is SEHNR and CDR2 is FQNEAQ (reference sequence). The CDR3 has 14 residues. The DNA of the CDR3 is TGTGCCAGCAGCCCAACTAGTGCAGCCGGGGAGCTGTTTTTT. This codes for CASSPTSAAGELFF.

This clonotype is termed medium-sized (0.01 to 0.1%). This chain links TRBV7-3 with TRBJ1-6; D is unclear. V was clipped by 4 bases and J by 9 bases, with 10 bases between them. This CDR3 has 13 amino acids. The germline CDR1 and CDR2 sequences are SGHTA and FQGTGA. The CDR3 DNA follows: TGTGCCAGCAGCTCGATCCCGTTTTCACCCCTCCACTTT. This codes for CASSSIPFSPLHF.

By share, this clonotype ranks as medium-sized. This chain links TRBV12-3 or TRBV12-4 with TRBJ1-1; a possible D gene is TRBD1 (5 bases). Trimming shortened V by 3 bases and J by 2 bases, and 13 bases separated the two germline ends. The CDR3 extends over 15 amino acids. The CDR3 reads CASSFAGLINTEAFF. The CDR3 nucleotides are TGTGCCAGCAGTTTTGCAGGGCTGATCAACACTGAAGCTTTCTTT.